The 8 T cell receptor beta chains below were found in one sample sequenced in a study of blood T cell repertoires in COVID-19. Clones were read by immunoSEQ multiplex PCR, and TCRdb kept only the in-frame ones, dropping some. Of more than 200,000 clones detected, 70% to 85% appear once; the ten largest clones hold under 5.5%. Sample: peripheral blood. These receptors all come from a woman at least 80 years old with active or convalescent COVID-19.

Comment on this clone: The same CDR3 also results from other DNA sequences found in this sample. J is TRBJ1-5 and V is TRBV18; possibly TRBD1 for D (5 bases). Trimming cost V 3 bases and J 5 bases, with 11 bases left between them. Germline assignment: CDR1 KGHSH and CDR2 LQKENI. The CDR3 sequence is 14 residues long. In DNA form, the CDR3 reads TGTGCCAGCTCACCTGGGACTGGGGATCAGCCCCAGCATTTT. It encodes CASSPGTGDQPQHF.

V gene TRBV5-4 combines with J gene TRBJ2-7; TRBD1 is a possible D gene (5 bases). With 0 bases removed from V and 2 bases from J, the gap between germline ends came to 12 bases. CDR3 size: 15 residues. Germline CDR1 SGHNT, CDR2 YYREEE (reference sequence). The CDR3 loop is CASSLAGAAPYEQYF. CDR3 nucleotides: TGTGCCAGCAGCTTGGCTGGGGCCGCACCCTACGAGCAGTACTTC. The whole variable domain, filled in from reference TRBV5-4 and TRBJ2-7, reads ETGVTQSPTHLIKTRGQQVTLRCSSQSGHNTVSWYQQALGQGPQFIFQYYREEENGRGNFPPRFSGLQFPNYSSELNVNALELDDSALYLCASSLAGAAPYEQYFGPGTRLTVT.

The sample holds a few counts of this clone. The chain employs TRBV5-1 and TRBJ1-1; D unclear. V lost 1 base to trimming and J lost 1 base, with 11 bases between them. Germline loops: CDR1 SGHRS, CDR2 YFSETQ. The CDR3 is 15 residues long. This CDR3 reads CASSLMAGKNTEAFF. CDR3 DNA: TGCGCCAGCAGCTTGATGGCGGGGAAGAACACTGAAGCTTTCTTT.

The chain's CDR3 is CAISEPTSGSYEQYF. The CDR3 DNA is TGTGCCATCAGTGAGCCGACTAGCGGGAGCTACGAGCAGTACTTC. This chain links TRBV10-3 with TRBJ2-7, with 12 positions matching TRBD2. The CDR3 is 15 residues long. The J segment lost 3 bases and the V segment lost 2 bases, leaving 2 bases of the junction unmatched. The germline CDR1 and CDR2 sequences are ENHRY and SYGVKD.

V and J are TRBV9 and TRBJ1-3; TRBD1 aligns across 7 bases. From germline, CDR1 is SGDLS and CDR2 YYNGEE. Trimming took 2 bases from V and 0 from J; bases not matched to a gene: 5. There are 16 residues in the CDR3. CDR3 region: CASSVRTGSSGNTIYF. The CDR3 DNA is TGTGCCAGCAGCGTTCGGACAGGAAGCTCTGGAAACACCATATATTTT.

The chain combines TRBV19 with TRBJ2-1, with D perhaps matching TRBD1 (7 bases). V lost 5 bases, J lost 7 bases, and 21 bases lay in between. This CDR3 has 16 residues. CDR1 is LNHDA and CDR2 is SQIVND in the germline V gene (reference sequence). CDR3 coding DNA: TGTGCCAGTAGTCCTCGGACAGGCCCAGGGGGGAATGAGCAGTTCTTC. This sequence encodes CASSPRTGPGGNEQFF.

The chain employs TRBV6-5 and TRBJ1-1; 9 bases align to TRBD1. The CDR3 loop spans 14 amino acids. The ends lost 6 bases at V and 5 bases at J; junction bases unmatched: 7. Germline assignment: CDR1 MNHEY and CDR2 SVGAGI. CDR3 bases: TGTGCCAGCAGCCACAGGGGGCTTGGGACTGAAGCTTTCTTT. This sequence encodes CASSHRGLGTEAFF.

This clone appeared once. The V call is TRBV10-3, the J call TRBJ1-6; tentative D call: TRBD1 (5 bases). Germline CDR1 ENHRY, CDR2 SYGVKD. There are 15 residues in the CDR3. V was trimmed by 4 bases and J by 9 bases, leaving 16 bases between them. CDR3 protein: CAISVDLQGSSPLHF. CDR3 sequence (DNA): TGTGCCATCAGTGTAGACCTTCAGGGTTCTTCACCCCTCCACTTT.